The rows below give T cell receptor beta chains drawn from one sample of a study of blood T cell repertoires in COVID-19. This table comes from immunoSEQ multiplex PCR, and its TCRdb copy is limited to in-frame clones, with some not included. Altogether 320,000 or so clones are present, over 75% being singletons, with the ten largest covering over 4.5%. The sequenced sample was PBMCs or T cells enriched from blood (not recorded which). The receptors derive from a man aged 25 to 40 who had recovered from COVID-19. CDR3s include the opening cysteine and the closing phenylalanine or tryptophan. D genes are given only for firm matches. The listing skips clone size in some rows; elsewhere it reads once, few, many or a size class.

NA	TRBV27	NA	TRBJ2-3	TGTGCCAGCAGTTTACGTGGCAGCACAGATACGCAGTATTTT	CASSLRGSTDTQYF
NA	TRBV5-4	NA	TRBJ2-3	TGTGCCAGCAGCTTGGCACTGACACGCTGGGCAGATACGCAGTATTTT	CASSLALTRWADTQYF
NA	TRBV7-2	NA	TRBJ1-5	TGTGCCAGCAGCTTACAGGCAATCAATCAGCCCCAGCATTTT	CASSLQAINQPQHF
TRBD1	TRBV28	NA	TRBJ1-6	TGTGCCAGCAGTTCAGGGGGTGTCTCCTATAATTCACCCCTCCACTTT	CASSSGGVSYNSPLHF
TRBD1	TRBV18	NA	TRBJ2-2	TGTGCCAGCTCACCAGGACAGGGGGCTAACACCGGGGAGCTGTTTTTT	CASSPGQGANTGELFF
TRBD1	TRBV15	NA	TRBJ2-7	TGTGCCACCAGCAGAGTGTCAGGGGGCGCCGAGCAGTACTTC	CATSRVSGGAEQYF
NA	TRBV5-5	NA	TRBJ2-5	TGTGCCAGCAGCCCCCTCCGGGGGTTGGAGACCCAGTACTTC	CASSPLRGLETQYF
NA	TRBV2	NA	TRBJ2-1	TGTGCCAGCAGTCCACACACAGAATACAATGAGCAGTTCTTC	CASSPHTEYNEQFF
TRBD2	TRBV2	NA	TRBJ2-1	TGTGCCAGCAGGGGGGGTACTAGCGTCCATGAGCAGTTCTTC	CASRGGTSVHEQFF
TRBD2	TRBV4-2	NA	TRBJ2-3	TGTGCCAGCAGCCAAGATGGCCGGGCGCTAGCGGGGGGGCGTGTCACAGATACGCAGTATTTT	CASSQDGRALAGGRVTDTQYF
NA	TRBV7-6	NA	TRBJ1-3	TGTGCCAGCAGCGTCGGGGGCTCTGGAAACACCATATATTTT	CASSVGGSGNTIYF
NA	TRBV5-4	NA	TRBJ1-2	TGTGCCAGCAGCTCCCCCCAGGAGGGAAACTATGGCTACACCTTC	CASSSPQEGNYGYTF
NA	TRBV21-1	NA	TRBJ1-1	TGTGCCAGCAGCAAAAGACGGGACAGCAAAGCCATGAACACTGAAGCTTTCTTT	CASSKRRDSKAMNTEAFF
NA	TRBV6-5	NA	TRBJ1-6	TGTGCCAGCGTATTGAACAAAGCCTATAATTCACCCCTCCACTTT	CASVLNKAYNSPLHF
TRBD2	TRBV7-6	NA	TRBJ2-3	TGTGCCAGCAGCTTGGGCGGGGGAAGGACAGATACGCAGTATTTT	CASSLGGGRTDTQYF
TRBD1	TRBV9	NA	TRBJ1-4	TGTGCCAGCAGCGTAGGTGTAGGACAGGGGGCTGAAAAACTGTTTTTT	CASSVGVGQGAEKLFF
TRBD1	TRBV7-8	NA	TRBJ2-7	TGTGCCAGCAGCTTAGATGGGACAGGGGAATACGAGCAGTACTTC	CASSLDGTGEYEQYF
NA	TRBV2	NA	TRBJ1-1	TGTGCCAGCAGCGCCGGACAGAGGAACACTGAAGCTTTCTTT	CASSAGQRNTEAFF
TRBD1	TRBV4-2	once	TRBJ1-1	TGTGCCAGCAGCCACACCCTACAGGGGGACACTGAAGCTTTCTTT	CASSHTLQGDTEAFF
NA	TRBV7-3	few	TRBJ1-5	TGTGCCAGCAGCTTATCGCCAGGAGGGGATCAGCCCCAGCATTTT	CASSLSPGGDQPQHF
NA	TRBV7-9	NA	TRBJ2-5	TGTGCCAGCAGCTTTGGACACCTCCAAGAGACCCAGTACTTC	CASSFGHLQETQYF
NA	TRBV6-5	once	TRBJ2-2	TGTGCCAGCACTTTGACGGGTAACACCGGGGAGCTGTTTTTT	CASTLTGNTGELFF
TRBD1	TRBV3-1/TRBV3-2	NA	TRBJ2-1	TGTGCCAGCAGCCAAACCGGGACAGGGTTGCCTCACAATGAGCAGTTCTTC	CASSQTGTGLPHNEQFF
TRBD1	TRBV3-1/TRBV3-2	few	TRBJ2-5	TGTGCCAGCAGCCAACTTGGACAGGGACGGTACTTC	CASSQLGQGRYF
TRBD1	TRBV12-3/TRBV12-4	NA	TRBJ2-1	TGTGCCAGCAGTCCAGGACAGGTATATGAGCAGTTCTTC	CASSPGQVYEQFF
NA	TRBV9	NA	TRBJ1-2	TGTGCCAGCAGCGTAGAGGACAGACCATTAGCTAACTATGGCTACACCTTC	CASSVEDRPLANYGYTF
NA	TRBV3-1/TRBV3-2	NA	TRBJ1-6	TGTGCCAGCAGCCATACAGGCTCCTATAATTCACCCCTCCACTTT	CASSHTGSYNSPLHF
TRBD1	TRBV7-8	NA	TRBJ1-6	TGTGCCAGCAGGAATAGGACAGGCCCCGTTAATTCACCCCTCCACTTT	CASRNRTGPVNSPLHF
NA	TRBV2	NA	TRBJ1-6	TGTGCCAGCAGTGGACAGCTTAATTCACCCCTCCACTTT	CASSGQLNSPLHF
NA	TRBV9	NA	TRBJ2-7	TGTGCCAGCAGCGCCGGTAGCGGCAGCTCCTACGAGCAGTACTTC	CASSAGSGSSYEQYF